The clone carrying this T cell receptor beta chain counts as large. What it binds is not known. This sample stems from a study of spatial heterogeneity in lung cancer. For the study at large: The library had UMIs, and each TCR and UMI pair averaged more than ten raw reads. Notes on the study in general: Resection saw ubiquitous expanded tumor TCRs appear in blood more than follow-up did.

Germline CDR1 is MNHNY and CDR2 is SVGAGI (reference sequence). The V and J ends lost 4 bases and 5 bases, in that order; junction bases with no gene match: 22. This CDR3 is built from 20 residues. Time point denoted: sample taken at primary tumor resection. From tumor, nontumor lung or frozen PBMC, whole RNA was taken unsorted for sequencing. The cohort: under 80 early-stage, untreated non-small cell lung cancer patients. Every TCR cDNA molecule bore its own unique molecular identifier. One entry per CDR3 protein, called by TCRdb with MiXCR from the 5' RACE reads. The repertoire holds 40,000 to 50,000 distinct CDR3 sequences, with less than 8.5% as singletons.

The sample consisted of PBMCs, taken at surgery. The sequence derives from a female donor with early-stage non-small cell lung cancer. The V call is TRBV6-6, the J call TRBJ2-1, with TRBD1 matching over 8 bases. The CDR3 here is CASSSQTGAGWRRTDNEQFF. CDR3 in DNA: TGTGCCAGCAGTTCCCAGACAGGGGCGGGTTGGCGTCGGACGGACAATGAGCAGTTCTTC.